A single sample is the source of the 4 T cell receptor beta chains below, sequenced in a study of tumor-infiltrating lymphocytes in localized non-small cell lung cancer. Sequencing used immunoSEQ multiplex PCR; TCRdb keeps in-frame clones, though not all of them. The table includes 17,000 or so clones, approximately 80% detected once. What was sequenced was lung tumor tissue. The receptors stem from a human donor with non-small cell lung cancer.

The gene calls are TRBV30 and TRBJ1-2; TRBD1 agrees at 11 bases. Trimming at V came to 4 bases and at J to 7 bases, leaving 8 bases not matched to a gene. The CDR3 covers 14 residues. Germline CDR1 reads GTSNPN; CDR2 reads SVGIG (reference sequence). CDR3 loop: CAWTNRDRGFGYTF. CDR3 DNA sequence: TGTGCCTGGACCAACCGGGACAGGGGGTTTGGCTACACCTTC.

V gene TRBV20-1 combines with J gene TRBJ2-1; D may be TRBD2 (5 bases). The CDR3 is 11 amino acids. CDR1 DFQATT and CDR2 SNEGSKA come from the germline V gene (reference sequence). V lost 6 bases to trimming and J lost 3 bases, with 6 bases between them. CDR3 amino acids: CSASGYNEQFF. The CDR3 coding sequence is TGCAGTGCAAGCGGCTACAATGAGCAGTTCTTC.

The CDR3 sequence: CASSRAFPGQGNSPLHF. CDR3 DNA: TGCGCCAGCAGCCGGGCCTTTCCGGGCCAGGGGAATTCACCCCTCCACTTT. The rearrangement links TRBV5-1 to TRBJ1-6; tentatively, D is TRBD1 (6 bases). Trimming left V 4 bases short and J 7 bases short, with 21 bases between. CDR1 and CDR2 (germline): SGHRS, YFSETQ. This CDR3 has 17 residues.

The chain combines TRBV29-1 with TRBJ2-7, with 8 bases matching TRBD1. Germline CDR1 is SQVTM and CDR2 is ANQGSEA. The CDR3 extends over 12 amino acids. V shed 7 bases and J 2 bases; nucleotides not matched to a gene: 4. The CDR3 sequence is CSAGQGAYEQYF. The CDR3 DNA reads TGCAGCGCAGGACAGGGCGCCTACGAGCAGTACTTC.